This T cell receptor (beta chain) was retrieved from a study of Graves' ophthalmopathy and Graves' hyperthyroidism. For the study at large: Peripheral blood was gathered at first diagnosis, ahead of any treatment whatsoever. Overall study findings and caveats: Thyroid clonotypes that were expanded above 0.001 frequency mostly also appeared in blood.

PBMCs stemmed from 7.5 to 10 ml of fresh peripheral blood. This clonotype appeared many times. Its antigen is unidentified. CDR1 SGHAT and CDR2 FQNNGV come from the germline V gene. V lost 0 bases and J lost 3, with 9 bases in between. CDR3 length: 14 residues. The authors amplified TCR beta CDR3 regions, and they did so from RNA transcripts for repertoire sequencing. The workflow started with a first-round RT-PCR run with HTBI primers and then moved on to a second-round multiplex PCR. A single record per CDR3 protein comes from TCRdb applying MiXCR to the multiplex PCR reads. The sample records approximately 500,000 distinct CDR3 sequences, 14% being singletons.

Material: blood. This sequence joins TRBV11-2 and TRBJ2-7; no firm D call. This TCR derives from a woman in her thirties with Graves' ophthalmopathy. For the CDR3, the DNA is TGTGCCAGCAGCTTAGAGGGCTACAGCTACGAGCAGTACTTC. Its protein product is CASSLEGYSYEQYF.